This T cell receptor beta chain emerged from a study of CD8 T cells in Susac syndrome. Across the study: Among the Susac syndrome patients who underwent sequencing, about 6 had clinically active disease, while about eight of them were in remission.

An amount of RNA that ranged from 0.5 to 1 ug was reverse transcribed with random hexamers. TCR beta CDR3 was amplified by immunoSEQ multiplex PCR. This amplification extended across 54 Vbeta and 13 Jbeta segments. TCRdb reanalysed the immunoSEQ multiplex PCR reads using MiXCR and keeps one entry per CDR3 protein. The table records 95,000 to 150,000 distinct CDR3 sequences, over 90% of them present only once. With V trimmed by 4 bases and J by 5 bases, 6 bases remained unmatched. This CDR3 is built from 13 residues. Looked up from germline, CDR1 is DFQATT and CDR2 is SNEGSKA (reference sequence). The sample comprised CD4+ T cells from PBMCs. The sequence was collected from a human donor with Susac syndrome. This chain uses TRBV20-1 with TRBJ2-5; 8 nucleotides align to TRBD1. The DNA for the CDR3 is TGCAGTGCTACAGGGGGCGTCGAGGAGACCCAGTACTTC. Translating it yields CSATGGVEETQYF.